Listed below are T cell receptor beta chains from one sample, sequenced in a study of shared clonotypes between healthy human individuals. Data came from immunoSEQ multiplex PCR; TCRdb stores just in-frame clones and leaves some out. Here the sample spans 2 million to 2.5 million clones, 85% to 95% being singletons. The sample comprised naive CD4+ T cells from PBMCs. Receptors originate from a man between 18 and 29 years old in good health. Some clones in this sample may be carry-over from other donors' samples. The CDR3 runs from the conserved cysteine through the conserved F or W. The D gene is left open where the match is weak. Clone size is given for some rows only: seen once, a few or many times, or a class if the clone is expanded.

clone_size j_call d_call v_call cdr3_nt cdr3_aa
. TRBJ2-7 TRBD1 TRBV27 TGTGCCAGCAGTTTGGACAGGAGGCAACACGAGCAGTACTTC CASSLDRRQHEQYF
. TRBJ2-3 TRBD2 TRBV18 TGTGCCAGCTCACGACTAGCGGGAGGCTCGCTGGGGGATACGCAGTATTTT CASSRLAGGSLGDTQYF
. TRBJ2-2 TRBD1 TRBV29-1 TGCAGCGTCTGGGACAGGGCGAACACCGGGGAGCTGTTTTTT CSVWDRANTGELFF
. TRBJ1-1 . TRBV6-1 TGTGCCAGCAGTGAAGCCCTAAACACTGAAGCTTTCTTT CASSEALNTEAFF
. TRBJ2-7 . TRBV28 TGTGCCAGCCGCCTGGACAGCTCCTACGAGCAGTACTTC CASRLDSSYEQYF
. TRBJ2-2 . TRBV7-3 TGTGCCAGCAGCTTAGGTATACGGAACACCGGGGAGCTGTTTTTT CASSLGIRNTGELFF
. TRBJ1-3 . TRBV15 TGTGCCACCGACGACAGGAGCGCTGGAAACACCATATATTTT CATDDRSAGNTIYF
. TRBJ1-4 . TRBV29-1 TGCAGCGTGAAGGGGAGAGCCCTTGAAAAACTGTTTTTT CSVKGRALEKLFF
. TRBJ1-2 . TRBV10-1 TGCGCCAGCAGTGAGTCGAGGGGAGAAGGCTACACCTTC CASSESRGEGYTF
. TRBJ2-5 . TRBV6-5 TGTGCCAGCAGTTACTCGATAAGTTCTCGGGAGACCCAGTACTTC CASSYSISSRETQYF
few TRBJ2-2 . TRBV7-3 TGTGCCAGCAGCTTACAGGTGAACACCGGGGAGCTGTTTTTT CASSLQVNTGELFF
once TRBJ2-1 TRBD1 TRBV14 TGTGCCAGCAGTCTCGACAGGGCGGTGGTCAATGAGCAGTTCTTC CASSLDRAVVNEQFF
. TRBJ2-7 . TRBV27 TGTGCCAGCAGCCCATCCTCAAGTAGGCCGGAGCGCGAGCAGTACTTC CASSPSSSRPEREQYF
. TRBJ1-2 . TRBV7-9 TGTGCCAGCAGCCTGCTAACAGGGACGGAATCCTCCTCTGGCTATGGCTACACCTTC CASSLLTGTESSSGYGYTF
. TRBJ2-7 . TRBV7-9 TGTGCCAGCAGCTTAGGGGAGGGGGCCTTGAGGCAAGAGCAGTACTTC CASSLGEGALRQEQYF
. TRBJ1-2 . TRBV6-5 TGTGCCAGCAGTTACGACAGGTTTAACTATGGCTACACCTTC CASSYDRFNYGYTF
few TRBJ2-2 TRBD2 TRBV30 TGTGCCTGCGCCCGCGGGAGCCTGAACACCGGGGAGCTGTTTTTT CACARGSLNTGELFF
. TRBJ1-1 . TRBV7-2 TGTGCCAGCATGAGCTTAATGGTCACCCCGAACACTGAAGCTTTCTTT CASMSLMVTPNTEAFF
. TRBJ1-5 . TRBV4-3 TGCGCCAGCAGCCAGGATAGCAATCAGCCCCAGCATTTT CASSQDSNQPQHF
. TRBJ2-7 . TRBV7-2 TGTGCCAGCAGCTCCCGACGGGCCTACGAGCAGTACTTC CASSSRRAYEQYF
. TRBJ1-1 . TRBV9 TGTGCCAGCAGCGGCCACCCCAGGGGAAACACTGAAGCTTTCTTT CASSGHPRGNTEAFF
. TRBJ1-2 TRBD1 TRBV28 TGTGCCAGCAGTTTGTTCCCCGGGACAGGGGGCGCGGGCGGAGGCTACACCTTC CASSLFPGTGGAGGGYTF
. TRBJ2-7 TRBD2 TRBV5-1 TGCGCCAGCAGCTTACTAGCGAGAGCCTACGAGCAGTACTTC CASSLLARAYEQYF
. TRBJ2-5 TRBD2 TRBV4-1 TGCGCCAGCAGCCATGGGGATCTAGCGGGAACGTTGCGGACCCAGTACTTC CASSHGDLAGTLRTQYF
. TRBJ1-1 . TRBV6-1 TGTGCCAGCAGTGAACGTGGGCGGAACACTGAAGCTTTCTTT CASSERGRNTEAFF
once TRBJ1-1 . TRBV30 TGTGCCTGGAGCGCGCCCGGGACGGGGGTAAACACTGAAGCTTTCTTT CAWSAPGTGVNTEAFF
. TRBJ1-2 TRBD1 TRBV4-1 TGCGCCAGCAGCCAGGTGGACAGGAACTATGGCTACACCTTC CASSQVDRNYGYTF
few TRBJ1-1 . TRBV28 TGTGCCAGCAGTTTATTCAGAAGGAACACTGAAGCTTTCTTT CASSLFRRNTEAFF
. TRBJ1-2 . TRBV28 TGTGCCAGCAGTTTACTCCGGGACATAGATGGCTACACCTTC CASSLLRDIDGYTF
. TRBJ1-4 TRBD1 TRBV9 TGTGCCAGCACGAGGGGGCCTGGTAATGAAAAACTGTTTTTT CASTRGPGNEKLFF
. TRBJ2-1 . TRBV5-1 TGCGCCAGCAGCCGGAACAACTACGACAATGAGCAGTTCTTC CASSRNNYDNEQFF
. TRBJ1-2 TRBD1 TRBV7-2 TGTGCCAGCAGCCTGAGACAGGGACTGGGTGGCTACACCTTC CASSLRQGLGGYTF
once TRBJ2-7 . TRBV28 TGTGCCAGCAGTTCCCACGACGGAACCTACGAGCAGTACTTC CASSSHDGTYEQYF
once TRBJ2-5 . TRBV4-1 TGCGCCAGCAGCCAAGACCGGGTGGCCCAAGAGACCCAGTACTTC CASSQDRVAQETQYF
. TRBJ2-3 . TRBV9 TGTGCCAGCAGCGTATGGCAGGGCACAGATACGCAGTATTTT CASSVWQGTDTQYF
. TRBJ1-5 TRBD1 TRBV29-1 TGCAGCGTCCAAGGACAGGGGAATCAGCCCCAGCATTTT CSVQGQGNQPQHF
. TRBJ2-7 . TRBV4-1 TGCGCCAGCAGCCATCAGAGACAAGCCCCATACTACGAGCAGTACTTC CASSHQRQAPYYEQYF
. TRBJ2-5 . TRBV6-1 TGTGCCGCCATAGGGGTGCAGACCCAGTACTTC CAAIGVQTQYF
. TRBJ2-3 . TRBV9 TGTGCCAGCAGCGTAGAAGGCGGTAGCACAGATACGCAGTATTTT CASSVEGGSTDTQYF
once TRBJ2-7 TRBD2 TRBV5-1 TGCGCCAGCGGGAGGACTAGCGGGAGTCTCAACGAGCAGTACTTC CASGRTSGSLNEQYF
. TRBJ2-1 . TRBV29-1 TGCAGCGCGGGGGTAAATGAGCAGTTCTTC CSAGVNEQFF
once TRBJ2-1 TRBD2 TRBV5-1 TGCGCCAGCAGCTTACTAGCGGAGGTATACAATGAGCAGTTCTTC CASSLLAEVYNEQFF
. TRBJ2-3 TRBD2 TRBV27 TGTGCCAGCAAAACGGGACTAGCCGCAGATACGCAGTATTTT CASKTGLAADTQYF
. TRBJ1-1 . TRBV7-9 TGTGCCAGCAGCGCCGGACTGATAATGAACACTGAAGCTTTCTTT CASSAGLIMNTEAFF
. TRBJ1-2 TRBD1 TRBV19 TGTGCCAGTAGTAACTCCTCCCCGGGACAGGGGAGCTACACCTTC CASSNSSPGQGSYTF
. TRBJ2-7 . TRBV9 TGTGCCAGCAGCGTAGGGCCCGGGAAGACCTACGAGCAGTACTTC CASSVGPGKTYEQYF
. TRBJ2-1 . TRBV15 TGTGCCACCAGCAGAGATGATCTAGCGCACGATGAGCAGTTCTTC CATSRDDLAHDEQFF